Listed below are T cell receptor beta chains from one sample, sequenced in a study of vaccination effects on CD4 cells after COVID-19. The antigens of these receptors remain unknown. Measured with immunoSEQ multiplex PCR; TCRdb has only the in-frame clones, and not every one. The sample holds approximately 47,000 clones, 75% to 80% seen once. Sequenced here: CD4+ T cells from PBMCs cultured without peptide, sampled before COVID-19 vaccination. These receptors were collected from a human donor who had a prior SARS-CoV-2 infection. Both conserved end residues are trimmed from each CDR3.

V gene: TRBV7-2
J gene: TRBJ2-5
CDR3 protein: ASSFLLETQY

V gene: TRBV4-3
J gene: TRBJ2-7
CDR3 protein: ASSQPDRAHYEQY

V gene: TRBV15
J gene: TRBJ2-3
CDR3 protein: ATSRDSQGRGGDTQY

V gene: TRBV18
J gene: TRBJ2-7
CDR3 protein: ASSPGTASSYEQY

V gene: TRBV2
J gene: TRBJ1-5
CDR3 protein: AQSQNYNQPQH

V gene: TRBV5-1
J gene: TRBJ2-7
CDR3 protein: ASSPGLAGAQAYEQY

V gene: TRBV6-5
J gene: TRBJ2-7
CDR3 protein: ASNRPEASYEQY

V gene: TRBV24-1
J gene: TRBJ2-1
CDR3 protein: ATSPLGGLADNEQF

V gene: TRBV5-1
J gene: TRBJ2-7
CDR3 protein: ASSLGGGTSYEQY

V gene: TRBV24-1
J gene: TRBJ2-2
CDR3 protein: ATSDLLGANTGELF

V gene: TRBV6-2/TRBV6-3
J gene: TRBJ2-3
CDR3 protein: ASSYQGDTQY

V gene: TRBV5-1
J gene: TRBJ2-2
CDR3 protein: ASSSAPQGTGELF

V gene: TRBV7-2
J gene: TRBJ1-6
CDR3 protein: ASSLDYRGDSPLH

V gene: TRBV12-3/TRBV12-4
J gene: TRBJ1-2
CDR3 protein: ASSAPGYGYT

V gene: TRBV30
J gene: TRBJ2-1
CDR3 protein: AWSAGAFHNEQF

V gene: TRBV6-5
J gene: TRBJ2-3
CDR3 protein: ASSSLTSGRSDTQY

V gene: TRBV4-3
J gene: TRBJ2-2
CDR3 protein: ASSQETRDSKTGELF

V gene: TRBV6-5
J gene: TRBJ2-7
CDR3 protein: ATGTGSYEQY

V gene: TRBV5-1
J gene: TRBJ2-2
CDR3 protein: ASSLLVDTGELF

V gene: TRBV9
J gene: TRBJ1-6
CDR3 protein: ASSVEALSPLH

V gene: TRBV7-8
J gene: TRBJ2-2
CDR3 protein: ASSLEVRKNTGELF

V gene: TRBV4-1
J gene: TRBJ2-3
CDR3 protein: ASSQLLAGNTDTQY

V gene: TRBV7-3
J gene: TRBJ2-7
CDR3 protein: ASSLTGTYHEQY

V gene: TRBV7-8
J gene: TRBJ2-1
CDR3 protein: ASRLSGGVNEQF

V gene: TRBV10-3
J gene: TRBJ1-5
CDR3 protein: ASASVGGQPQH

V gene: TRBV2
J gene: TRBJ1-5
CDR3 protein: ACNSGPNQPQH

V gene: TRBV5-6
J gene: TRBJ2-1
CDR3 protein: ASSLQGTLGNEQF

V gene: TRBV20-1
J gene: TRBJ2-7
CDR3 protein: SASGGAYEQY

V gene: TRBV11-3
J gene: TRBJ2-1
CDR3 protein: ASSQTSSGPF

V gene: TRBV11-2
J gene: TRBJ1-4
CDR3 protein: ASSSPGQGGEKLF

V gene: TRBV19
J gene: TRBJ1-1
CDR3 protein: ASSIKGTGEFGSEAF

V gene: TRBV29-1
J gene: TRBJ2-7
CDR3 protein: SVGVTTYEQY

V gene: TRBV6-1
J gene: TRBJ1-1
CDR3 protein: ASSEWADTEAF

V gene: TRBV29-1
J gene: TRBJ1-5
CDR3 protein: SVALGYSNQPQH

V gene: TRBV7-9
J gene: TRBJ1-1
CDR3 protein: ASTSWDVNTEAF

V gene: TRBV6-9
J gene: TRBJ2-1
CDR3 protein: ASSLRTSGSEDEQF

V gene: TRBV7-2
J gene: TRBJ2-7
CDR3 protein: ASSLRREHEQY

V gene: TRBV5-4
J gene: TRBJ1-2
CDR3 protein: ASSMDRGLSSGYT

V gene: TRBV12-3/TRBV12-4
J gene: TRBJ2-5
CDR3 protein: ASSFQEETQY

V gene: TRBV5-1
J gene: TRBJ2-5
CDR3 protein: ASSVNGGGNQETQY

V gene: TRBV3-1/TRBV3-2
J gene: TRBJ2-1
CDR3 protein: ASSQYRSSYNEQF

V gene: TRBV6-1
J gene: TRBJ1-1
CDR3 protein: ASSEARGEGSAEAF

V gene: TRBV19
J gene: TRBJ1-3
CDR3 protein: ASSIAQGFSGNTIY

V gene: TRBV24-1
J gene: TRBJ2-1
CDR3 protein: ATSDIGDGRNEQF

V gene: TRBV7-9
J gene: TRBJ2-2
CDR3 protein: ASSYGTGGSGELF

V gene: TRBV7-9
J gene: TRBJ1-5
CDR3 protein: ASSLGQGAVQPQH

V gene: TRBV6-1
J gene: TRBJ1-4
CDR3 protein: ASSDPGQGREKLF

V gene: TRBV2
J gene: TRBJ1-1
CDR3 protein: ASRETSSMTEAF

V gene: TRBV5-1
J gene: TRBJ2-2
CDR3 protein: ASKDRNTGELF

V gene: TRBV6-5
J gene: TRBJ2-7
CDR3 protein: ASSVRDMETYEQY

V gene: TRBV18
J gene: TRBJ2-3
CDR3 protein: ASSTGTSDDTQY

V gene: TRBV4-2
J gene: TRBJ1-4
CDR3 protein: ASSPIPQGLKLF

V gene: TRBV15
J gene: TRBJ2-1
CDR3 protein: ATSRPSGPTYNEQF

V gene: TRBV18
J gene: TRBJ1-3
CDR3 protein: ASSRNSEAGNTIY

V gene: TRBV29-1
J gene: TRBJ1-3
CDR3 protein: SALDRGQRTIY

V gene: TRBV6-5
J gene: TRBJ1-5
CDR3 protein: ASKRQGFQPQH